This T cell receptor (beta chain) was identified during a study of cytomegalovirus exposure and HLA in healthy donors. PCR involved 60 Vbeta and 13 Jbeta primers. Some clones are missing from TCRdb's copy, which holds only in-frame ones; the method was immunoSEQ multiplex PCR. The sample has around 170,000 clones; roughly four fifths are singletons. Among the donors, all were healthy bone marrow donors. The germline V and J ends were trimmed by 7 bases and 3 bases, with 15 bases remaining between them. The CDR3 runs 14 residues. Germline V lookup: CDR1 SGHTA, CDR2 FQGNSA. V gene TRBV7-2 combines with J gene TRBJ1-2, with D unclear. Source material: PBMCs. This sequence originates from a woman aged 50 to 60 in good health and CMV-seronegative. The chain's CDR3 is CASKAGPWDYGYTF. CDR3 bases: TGTGCCAGCAAGGCGGGCCCCTGGGACTATGGCTACACCTTC.